This T cell receptor (beta chain) was observed in a study of identical twins. General study results and limits: It was out-of-frame TCR alpha sharing in monozygotic twins that models underestimated. Analyses of zero insertions could be partly confounded by invariant MAIT and iNKT cells.

TCRdb independently ran MiXCR on the 5' RACE reads; one entry per CDR3 protein. The sample includes around 530,000 distinct CDR3 sequences, nearly 15% of them seen just once. Regarding this clonotype: Its antigen is currently unknown.

Germline V CDR1 and CDR2: DFQATT, SNEGSKA (reference sequence). Trimming removed 3 bases from V and 3 bases from J, with 11 bases in between. The CDR3 runs 13 residues. Separately, the same data were catalogued under a study of yellow fever vaccine responses in identical twins.

This chain uses TRBV20-1 with TRBJ1-1; no firm D call. Sequencing was carried out using CD4+ T cells sorted from blood. This receptor was obtained from a woman aged 18-35 years in good health. The CDR3 DNA sequence: TGCAGTGCTAGGGCGCCGGTGGACACTGAAGCTTTCTTT. It codes for CSARAPVDTEAFF.